The clone carrying this T cell receptor (beta chain) was counted a few times. Arm-PCR of CDR3 regions and iRepertoire HTBI primers were the basis on which TCR beta libraries were built. TCRdb re-called the multiplex PCR reads through MiXCR, storing one row per CDR3 protein. The sample contains roughly 530,000 distinct CDR3 sequences, around 16% of which appear only once. The sample originates from a study of regulatory T cells in long-lasting Graves disease. Time point: newly diagnosed GD, antithyroid drugs for less than 3 months. With RNA extracted from PBMCs as input, the TCR library was made. CDR3 length: 21 residues. V lost 5 bases to trimming and J lost 4 bases; unmatched junction nucleotides: 24. These same data were also listed under a study on T cells in Graves' hyperthyroidism and ophthalmopathy.

The TCR comes from a middle-aged woman with Graves disease. Sequencing was performed on peripheral blood mononuclear cells (PBMCs), taken at new diagnosis, from a patient treated with antithyroid drugs. V is TRBV12-3 or TRBV12-4 and J is TRBJ2-3; TRBD1 matches 10 bases. In DNA form, the CDR3 reads TGTGCCAGCAGTAACCCCGGGGGACAGGGGAGCCCCGCACAAAGCCCAGATACGCAGTATTTT. Protein sequence: CASSNPGGQGSPAQSPDTQYF.